The rows below give T cell receptor beta chains drawn from one sample of a study of CD8 T cells in ankylosing spondylitis. TCRdb used MiXCR to reprocess the 5' RACE reads, holding one entry per CDR3 protein. The sample holds 700,000 or so distinct CDR3 sequences; under 20% are singletons and the top ten take about 20%. Sequenced: blood, either unsorted or a sorted T cell fraction (not recorded which). Receptor source: a male donor with ankylosing spondylitis. The CDR3 runs from the conserved cysteine through the conserved F or W. Fields, in order: J gene, V gene, CDR3 protein.

j_gene: TRBJ1-6
v_gene: TRBV5-1
CDR3aa: CASSLAGAFNSPLHF

j_gene: TRBJ2-3
v_gene: TRBV15
CDR3aa: CATSTDRFTDTQYF

j_gene: TRBJ2-1
v_gene: TRBV6-2/TRBV6-3
CDR3aa: CASSYSTPEQIF

j_gene: TRBJ2-2
v_gene: TRBV10-3
CDR3aa: CAINDQSGTGELFF

j_gene: TRBJ2-3
v_gene: TRBV24-1
CDR3aa: CATRQADTQYF

j_gene: TRBJ2-1
v_gene: TRBV27
CDR3aa: CASMALSNEQFF

j_gene: TRBJ1-5
v_gene: TRBV20-1
CDR3aa: CSARSTDRPGSNQPQHF

j_gene: TRBJ2-3
v_gene: TRBV5-1
CDR3aa: CASLMGNGGTDTQYF

j_gene: TRBJ2-7
v_gene: TRBV7-9
CDR3aa: CASSSGLAGGDEQYF

j_gene: TRBJ1-2
v_gene: TRBV29-1
CDR3aa: CSVEDRPGGGQFEYGYTF

j_gene: TRBJ1-2
v_gene: TRBV12-3/TRBV12-4
CDR3aa: CASSLTDRKDGYTF

j_gene: TRBJ2-7
v_gene: TRBV12-3/TRBV12-4
CDR3aa: CASSFRAGGFYEQYF

j_gene: TRBJ1-1
v_gene: TRBV27
CDR3aa: CASSLRQGRPPDTEAFF

j_gene: TRBJ2-1
v_gene: TRBV7-3
CDR3aa: CASSPSGIGDEQFF

j_gene: TRBJ1-1
v_gene: TRBV27
CDR3aa: CASSTYRGPNTEAFF

j_gene: TRBJ2-5
v_gene: TRBV5-1
CDR3aa: CASSLSGGPEETQYF

j_gene: TRBJ1-4
v_gene: TRBV7-8
CDR3aa: CASSYGTGYNEKLFF

j_gene: TRBJ1-6
v_gene: TRBV7-8
CDR3aa: CASSLGTGAVQSPLHF

j_gene: TRBJ2-4
v_gene: TRBV2
CDR3aa: CASDRTSGSKAKNIQYF

j_gene: TRBJ2-1
v_gene: TRBV6-2/TRBV6-3
CDR3aa: CASRHDSSYNEQFF

j_gene: TRBJ1-1
v_gene: TRBV12-3/TRBV12-4
CDR3aa: CASSYTRAPRSSNTEAFF

j_gene: TRBJ2-1
v_gene: TRBV9
CDR3aa: CASSVTGTSGKQFF

j_gene: TRBJ2-7
v_gene: TRBV20-1
CDR3aa: CSARDFGQYSYEQYF

j_gene: TRBJ2-5
v_gene: TRBV15
CDR3aa: CATSRDFETQYF

j_gene: TRBJ1-5
v_gene: TRBV12-3/TRBV12-4
CDR3aa: CASSYRGGGANQPQHF

j_gene: TRBJ2-1
v_gene: TRBV10-3
CDR3aa: CAISAGGEQFF

j_gene: TRBJ2-7
v_gene: TRBV29-1
CDR3aa: CSVEAGTPTREYEQYF

j_gene: TRBJ2-3
v_gene: TRBV15
CDR3aa: CATSTSGRETSTDTQYF

j_gene: TRBJ2-2
v_gene: TRBV24-1
CDR3aa: CATSDLHAGELGELFF

j_gene: TRBJ1-1
v_gene: TRBV20-1
CDR3aa: CSASGTGAFGTEAFF

j_gene: TRBJ2-1
v_gene: TRBV5-4
CDR3aa: CASSFKTHVSSGSLNEQFF

j_gene: TRBJ1-4
v_gene: TRBV20-1
CDR3aa: CSARDFRLNEKLFF

j_gene: TRBJ2-7
v_gene: TRBV20-1
CDR3aa: CSARPGSSSYEQYF

j_gene: TRBJ2-5
v_gene: TRBV7-3
CDR3aa: CASSLSAGPQETQYF

j_gene: TRBJ2-5
v_gene: TRBV4-2
CDR3aa: CASGLREGETQYF

j_gene: TRBJ1-5
v_gene: TRBV5-1
CDR3aa: CASSLYGERDQPQHF

j_gene: TRBJ2-7
v_gene: TRBV30
CDR3aa: CAWNMGVSYEQYF

j_gene: TRBJ2-1
v_gene: TRBV11-2
CDR3aa: CASRFRDLERNEQFF

j_gene: TRBJ2-3
v_gene: TRBV20-1
CDR3aa: CSAILAGGLTTQYF

j_gene: TRBJ1-3
v_gene: TRBV7-2
CDR3aa: CASSPELALSGNTIYF

j_gene: TRBJ2-1
v_gene: TRBV2
CDR3aa: CASTRGGLAGGRSYNEQFF

j_gene: TRBJ1-1
v_gene: TRBV20-1
CDR3aa: CSAKQGLVDYTEAFF

j_gene: TRBJ2-2
v_gene: TRBV7-9
CDR3aa: CASSLGDSTYTGELFF

j_gene: TRBJ1-1
v_gene: TRBV12-3/TRBV12-4
CDR3aa: CASSGVRGTEAFF

j_gene: TRBJ1-1
v_gene: TRBV5-8
CDR3aa: CASSQPVRGSATEAFF

j_gene: TRBJ2-1
v_gene: TRBV20-1
CDR3aa: CSASGRVWNEQFF

j_gene: TRBJ2-7
v_gene: TRBV7-6
CDR3aa: CASSPTGLPGEQYF

j_gene: TRBJ2-1
v_gene: TRBV15
CDR3aa: CATSRKGLAGDYEQFF

j_gene: TRBJ2-3
v_gene: TRBV20-1
CDR3aa: CSARQGGSTDTQYF

j_gene: TRBJ2-7
v_gene: TRBV5-1
CDR3aa: CASSLSEGSRVEQYF